These 14 T cell receptor beta chains were sequenced from one sample in a study of OX40 agonist ivuxolimab in advanced cancers. The data were produced by immunoSEQ multiplex PCR, yet TCRdb's version contains in-frame clones alone and is incomplete. The profile covers about 86,000 clones, with around 88% appearing a single time and approximately 1.5% taken by the ten largest. Sequenced material: CD4+ or CD8+ T cells sorted from blood, taken in a trial of the OX40 agonist ivuxolimab. These receptors were obtained from an adult with an advanced solid tumor such as melanoma, head and neck, liver or kidney cancer.

V gene TRBV29-1 combines with J gene TRBJ2-3; 7 bases map to TRBD1. Germline values: CDR1 SQVTM, CDR2 ANQGSEA. V shed 5 bases, J shed 0 bases, and the junction held 14 bases outside the gene matches. The CDR3 runs to 17 residues. DNA of the CDR3: TGCAGCGTTTCTACATCCTCCCGGGACAGAAGCACAGATACGCAGTATTTT. It is translated as CSVSTSSRDRSTDTQYF.

The chain couples TRBV7-2 to TRBJ1-2; D is unresolved. Germline CDR1 SGHTA, CDR2 FQGNSA. The CDR3 extends over 12 amino acids. V was cut by 1 base and J by 8 bases, with 8 bases left in between. This CDR3 is CASSLDLVGYTF. The DNA of the CDR3 is TGTGCCAGCAGCTTAGATCTAGTCGGCTACACCTTC.

This chain joins TRBV7-9 and TRBJ1-4; D perhaps matches TRBD1 (5 bases). This CDR3 has 16 amino acids. V lost 5 bases and J 7 bases, leaving 20 bases between the germline ends. CDR1 SEHNR and CDR2 FQNEAQ come from the germline V gene (reference sequence). Written as DNA, the CDR3 is TGTGCCAGCAGCCGGGGGGGGGAAAGATTCGGTGAAAAACTGTTTTTT. This sequence encodes CASSRGGERFGEKLFF.

This clone was seen once. This chain links TRBV5-1 with TRBJ1-2, with a tentative D call TRBD1 (6 bases). V was cut by 4 bases and J by 8 bases, with 15 bases left in between. The CDR3 runs 13 residues. Germline CDR1 reads SGHRS; CDR2 reads YFSETQ. As DNA, the CDR3 is TGCGCCAGCAGCCTCGGGCCCCAGGGGGGCTACACCTTC. It yields the protein CASSLGPQGGYTF. The variable domain in full, completed from reference TRBV5-1 and TRBJ1-2, reads KAGVTQTPRYLIKTRGQQVTLSCSPISGHRSVSWYQQTPGQGLQFLFEYFSETQRNKGNFPGRFSGRQFSNSRSEMNVSTLELGDSALYLCASSLGPQGGYTFGSGTRLTVV.

This chain connects TRBV28 to TRBJ1-3; D is possibly TRBD1 (5 bases). V was trimmed by 7 bases and J by 4 bases, leaving 8 bases between them. The CDR3 length is 12 residues. Per the germline V gene, CDR1 is MDHEN and CDR2 is SYDVKM. Here the CDR3 DNA reads TGTGCCAGCAAGGGGTCAGGAAACACCATATATTTT. It is translated as CASKGSGNTIYF.

This sequence joins TRBV14 and TRBJ2-3, with D unclear. This CDR3 spans 16 amino acids. Between the trimmed V and J ends, which lost 2 bases and 1 base, there was a span of 13 bases. CDR1 and CDR2 (germline): SGHDN, FVKESK. The CDR3 coding sequence is TGTGCCAGCAGCCAACCGACCGTGATCGGCACAGATACGCAGTATTTT. Translated: CASSQPTVIGTDTQYF.

This clone was found a few times. The chain is built from TRBV19 and TRBJ1-5; weak D call: TRBD1 (6 bases). V lost 8 bases, J lost 7 bases, and 21 bases lay in between. From germline, CDR1 is LNHDA and CDR2 SQIVND (reference sequence). The length of the CDR3 is 15 residues. The CDR3 bases are TGTGCCAGTGCTAAGGGGGGAGAGGGCCCCCAGCCCCAGCATTTT. It yields the protein CASAKGGEGPQPQHF.

J is TRBJ1-1 and V is TRBV7-2, with 9 bases identical to TRBD1. The CDR3 loop spans 17 amino acids. V shed 5 bases and J 2 bases; nucleotides not matched to a gene: 12. Germline assignment: CDR1 SGHTA and CDR2 FQGNSA. CDR3 in DNA: TGTGCCAGCAGCCTGGACAGGGGAGGGGGGAAAAACACTGAAGCTTTCTTT. It yields the protein CASSLDRGGGKNTEAFF. Complete variable domain (other parts from reference TRBV7-2 and TRBJ1-1): GAGVSQSPSNKVTEKGKDVELRCDPISGHTALYWYRQSLGQGLEFLIYFQGNSAPDKSGLPSDRFSAERTGGSVSTLTIQRTQQEDSAVYLCASSLDRGGGKNTEAFFGQGTRLTVV.

Worth noting for this clone: This same CDR3 is encoded by further DNA sequences in the sample. The chain recombines TRBV5-1 with TRBJ1-1; no clear D gene. Germline CDR1 and CDR2: SGHRS and YFSETQ. The CDR3 length is 11 residues. The germline V and J ends were trimmed by 0 bases and 7 bases, with 4 bases remaining between them. Written as DNA, the CDR3 is TGCGCCAGCAGCTTGGCTGGTGAAGCTTTCTTT. Amino acids: CASSLAGEAFF.

The rearrangement joins TRBV29-1 to TRBJ2-1, with D tentatively TRBD2 (6 bases). Per germline, CDR1 SQVTM and CDR2 ANQGSEA. V shed 6 bases and J shed 5 bases, with 14 bases lying between them. This CDR3 comprises 13 residues. The DNA of the CDR3 is TGCAGCGTCCGACTAGACGGGAACAATGAGCAGTTCTTC. This gives the protein CSVRLDGNNEQFF.

This chain connects TRBV5-1 to TRBJ2-5, with 15 positions matching TRBD2. The CDR3 extends over 16 amino acids. The V and J ends lost 2 bases and 4 bases, in that order; junction bases with no gene match: 3. Germline V gene data show CDR1 as SGHRS and CDR2 as YFSETQ. CDR3 region: CASSLAGLAGGETQYF. In nucleotides, the CDR3 is TGCGCCAGCAGCTTAGCGGGACTAGCGGGGGGAGAGACCCAGTACTTC.

CDR3 sequence reads: CASSVGVEKLFF. CDR3 DNA: TGTGCCAGCAGCGTCGGGGTCGAAAAACTGTTTTTT. V and J are TRBV7-2 and TRBJ1-4; D ambiguous. CDR1 SGHTA and CDR2 FQGNSA come from the germline V gene. Trimming pared 5 bases from V and 8 bases from J, leaving 9 bases between. The CDR3 has 12 amino acids. The complete variable domain, with remaining parts taken from reference TRBV7-2 and TRBJ1-4, reads GAGVSQSPSNKVTEKGKDVELRCDPISGHTALYWYRQSLGQGLEFLIYFQGNSAPDKSGLPSDRFSAERTGGSVSTLTIQRTQQEDSAVYLCASSVGVEKLFFGSGTQLSVL.

V and J are TRBV15 and TRBJ2-1; 9 nucleotides line up with TRBD1. Germline values: CDR1 LNHNV, CDR2 YYDKDF (reference sequence). The CDR3 runs 17 residues. With 0 bases clipped from V and 7 bases from J, the junction kept 10 bases outside the gene matches. For the CDR3, the DNA is TGTGCCACCAGCAGAGATAGGACAGGGGCCCTCACTAATGAGCAGTTCTTC. This gives the protein CATSRDRTGALTNEQFF.

The rearrangement uses TRBV5-1 and TRBJ2-1; 13 bases fit TRBD2. The CDR3 has 16 amino acids. CDR1 and CDR2 (germline): SGHRS, YFSETQ. V was pared by 4 bases and J by 5 bases, with 6 bases of the junction left unmatched. CDR3 region: CASSRLLAGGDNEQFF. The CDR3 region has the DNA TGCGCCAGCAGCCGTTTACTAGCGGGAGGGGACAATGAGCAGTTCTTC.